The clone carrying this T cell receptor (beta chain) was seen repeatedly, ten times or more. No antigen is known for it. Amplification yielded TCR beta CDR3 regions, with RNA transcripts as the source. The HTBI set primed first-round TCR CDR3 RT-PCR. TCRdb re-derived calls from the multiplex PCR reads in MiXCR, one entry per CDR3 protein. The table has about 400,000 distinct CDR3 sequences, around 15% seen once. The data derive from a study of T cells in Graves' hyperthyroidism and ophthalmopathy. Background on the study: Peripheral blood sampling occurred at initial diagnosis, before any treatment.

Ophthalmopathy patients all had a Clinical Activity Score of at least 3, a NOSPECS grade of at least 4 and disease under 3 months old. V shed 5 bases and J 0 bases; nucleotides not matched to a gene: 5. The CDR3 is 15 amino acids. Study-wide points: Model-based prediction identified ophthalmopathy a median approximately 6 months prior to its onset.

The source is a man aged 50 to 60 with Graves' ophthalmopathy. J is TRBJ2-3 and V is TRBV12-3 or TRBV12-4; 7 nucleotides agree with TRBD1. Input material: blood. As DNA, the CDR3 is TGTGCCAGCAGTGGCCCGGGACAGAGCACAGATACGCAGTATTTT. Translation: CASSGPGQSTDTQYF.